This T cell receptor beta chain was documented in a study of somatic mutations in cytotoxic T cells in rheumatoid arthritis. Study context: There were some V beta antibody-stained T-cell populations flow-sorted at nearly 100% purity, and these included V beta1+ cells sequenced for TCRB.

Of note for this clone: Its cognate antigen is unknown.

Study-wide results and caveats: Rheumatoid arthritis patients showed slight TRBV07 underrepresentation, and this was not adjusted for multiple comparisons. Clonality of CD8+ cells rose with age in rheumatoid arthritis patients but not healthy controls.

Germline-derived CDR1 and CDR2 are MNHEY and SVGAGI. V was trimmed by 4 bases and J by 3 bases, leaving 10 bases between them. This CDR3 has 13 residues. This table comes from immunoSEQ multiplex PCR, and its TCRdb copy is limited to in-frame clones, with some not included. The sample records some 35,000 clones, approximately 80% being singletons. Separation of CD4+ and CD8+ cells was performed by positive magnetic bead selection, and purity was verified by flow cytometry. Source material: CD8+ T cells sorted from blood. The receptor comes from a man between 35 and 55 years old in good health. The chain uses TRBV6-5 and TRBJ2-7; D ambiguous. The DNA for the CDR3 is TGTGCCAGCAGTTCCGGGCAGCGCTACGAGCAGTACTTC. Translated: CASSSGQRYEQYF.